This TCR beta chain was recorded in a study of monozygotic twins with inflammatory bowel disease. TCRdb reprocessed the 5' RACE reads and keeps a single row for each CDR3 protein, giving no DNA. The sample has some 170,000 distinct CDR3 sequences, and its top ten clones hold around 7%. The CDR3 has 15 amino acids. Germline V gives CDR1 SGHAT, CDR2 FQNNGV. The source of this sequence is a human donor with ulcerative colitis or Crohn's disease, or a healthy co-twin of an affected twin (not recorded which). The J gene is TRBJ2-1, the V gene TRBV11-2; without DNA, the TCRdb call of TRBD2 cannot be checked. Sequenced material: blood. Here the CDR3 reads CASSLGPSEAYEQFF.